This T cell receptor beta chain was sequenced during a study of T cell responses to AZD1222 COVID-19 vaccine. Study results and limitations: Two doses of AZD1222 preceded a rise in Spike-specific TCR breadth and depth. Close to half of spike-specific TCRs reportedly recognize unmutated variant regions.

CDR1 is LGHDT, CDR2 YNNKEL, per germline (reference sequence). The germline V and J ends were trimmed by 1 base and 0 bases, with 9 bases remaining between them. This CDR3 region has 16 residues. The protocol was immunoSEQ multiplex PCR, while the TCRdb copy is restricted to in-frame clones and leaves out a portion. This sample has 200,000 to 250,000 clones, with just over 90% found just once. The count of this clone is one. Its specificity is unknown. The chain links TRBV3-1 (or the pseudogene TRBV3-2) to TRBJ2-2; D tentatively reads TRBD1 or TRBD2 (5 bases each). The clonotype originates from an adult in good health. The source was peripheral blood, collected on day 0 of MenACWY control vaccination. The CDR3 spells CASSQGGGANTGELFF. The CDR3 DNA sequence: TGTGCCAGCAGCCAAGGTGGGGGTGCGAACACCGGGGAGCTGTTTTTT.